These T cell receptor beta chains were read from a single sample in a study of Tregs in tolerant kidney transplant recipients. Using immunoSEQ multiplex PCR, the repertoire was profiled, and TCRdb retains in-frame clones only, with some absent. The sample lists about 5,000 clones, almost 40% occurring once. What these receptors recognize is not known. The sequenced sample consisted of CD8+ T cells from blood cultured with allogeneic cells. The origin of the receptors is a human donor in good health. The CDR3 runs from the conserved cysteine through the conserved F or W. Fields, in order: J gene, V gene, D gene, clone size, CDR3 DNA, CDR3 protein. The D gene is left open where the match is weak. The size field is filled for only some rows; it gives once, few, many or a size class.

J: TRBJ2-7; V: TRBV10-3; D: NA; size: medium-sized; DNA: TGTGCCATCAGTGAGCCTGAGTTCAGCTCCTACGAGCAGTACTTC; CDR3: CAISEPEFSSYEQYF
J: TRBJ2-7; V: TRBV13; D: TRBD1; size: many; DNA: TGTGCCAGCAGCATACGGACAGGGTTTAGGGACGAGCAGTACTTC; CDR3: CASSIRTGFRDEQYF
J: TRBJ2-1; V: TRBV21-1; D: NA; size: NA; DNA: TGTGCCAGCAGCAAGAGGGAGATCGGGACAGATAACAATAAGCAGTTCTTC; CDR3: CASSKREIGTDNNKQFF
J: TRBJ2-7; V: TRBV11-2; D: NA; size: medium-sized; DNA: TGTGCCAGCAGCTTAGGCGGGGACGCCTACGAGCAGTACTTC; CDR3: CASSLGGDAYEQYF
J: TRBJ2-1; V: TRBV9; D: NA; size: medium-sized; DNA: TGTGCCAGCAGCGTAAGCAGTTTGGACAATGAGCAGTTCTTC; CDR3: CASSVSSLDNEQFF
J: TRBJ1-2; V: TRBV27; D: NA; size: medium-sized; DNA: TGTGCCAGCAGTCCCTCGGGGGGGCGACGGGATGGCTACACCTTC; CDR3: CASSPSGGRRDGYTF
J: TRBJ2-3; V: TRBV11-2; D: NA; size: few; DNA: TGTGCCAGCAGCTTAGCCTTTGGCACAGATACGCAGTATTTT; CDR3: CASSLAFGTDTQYF
J: TRBJ2-7; V: TRBV7-3; D: NA; size: few; DNA: TGTGCCAGTAACGAAGAGGGCATGATCTACGAGCAGTACTTC; CDR3: CASNEEGMIYEQYF
J: TRBJ1-2; V: TRBV9; D: NA; size: medium-sized; DNA: TGTGCCAGCAGCGTACCCAAGGGCCAACTCCCTGGGATCGGATCCTTC; CDR3: CASSVPKGQLPGIGSF
J: TRBJ1-5; V: TRBV6-6; D: NA; size: many; DNA: TGTGCCAGCAGTTACTCTTTGGCTCAGCCCCAGCATTTT; CDR3: CASSYSLAQPQHF
J: TRBJ1-2; V: TRBV4-3; D: NA; size: NA; DNA: TGCGCCAGCAGCCAAGATTGGGCAGGGTATGGCTACACCTTC; CDR3: CASSQDWAGYGYTF
J: TRBJ2-1; V: TRBV19; D: TRBD2; size: NA; DNA: TGTGCCAGTAGTATAGATCCGGGACTAGCCCCCGTCAATGAGCAGTTCTTC; CDR3: CASSIDPGLAPVNEQFF
J: TRBJ2-7; V: TRBV4-1; D: NA; size: few; DNA: TGCGCCAGCAGCCAAGGAATCAGCGGGTACGAGCAGTACTTC; CDR3: CASSQGISGYEQYF